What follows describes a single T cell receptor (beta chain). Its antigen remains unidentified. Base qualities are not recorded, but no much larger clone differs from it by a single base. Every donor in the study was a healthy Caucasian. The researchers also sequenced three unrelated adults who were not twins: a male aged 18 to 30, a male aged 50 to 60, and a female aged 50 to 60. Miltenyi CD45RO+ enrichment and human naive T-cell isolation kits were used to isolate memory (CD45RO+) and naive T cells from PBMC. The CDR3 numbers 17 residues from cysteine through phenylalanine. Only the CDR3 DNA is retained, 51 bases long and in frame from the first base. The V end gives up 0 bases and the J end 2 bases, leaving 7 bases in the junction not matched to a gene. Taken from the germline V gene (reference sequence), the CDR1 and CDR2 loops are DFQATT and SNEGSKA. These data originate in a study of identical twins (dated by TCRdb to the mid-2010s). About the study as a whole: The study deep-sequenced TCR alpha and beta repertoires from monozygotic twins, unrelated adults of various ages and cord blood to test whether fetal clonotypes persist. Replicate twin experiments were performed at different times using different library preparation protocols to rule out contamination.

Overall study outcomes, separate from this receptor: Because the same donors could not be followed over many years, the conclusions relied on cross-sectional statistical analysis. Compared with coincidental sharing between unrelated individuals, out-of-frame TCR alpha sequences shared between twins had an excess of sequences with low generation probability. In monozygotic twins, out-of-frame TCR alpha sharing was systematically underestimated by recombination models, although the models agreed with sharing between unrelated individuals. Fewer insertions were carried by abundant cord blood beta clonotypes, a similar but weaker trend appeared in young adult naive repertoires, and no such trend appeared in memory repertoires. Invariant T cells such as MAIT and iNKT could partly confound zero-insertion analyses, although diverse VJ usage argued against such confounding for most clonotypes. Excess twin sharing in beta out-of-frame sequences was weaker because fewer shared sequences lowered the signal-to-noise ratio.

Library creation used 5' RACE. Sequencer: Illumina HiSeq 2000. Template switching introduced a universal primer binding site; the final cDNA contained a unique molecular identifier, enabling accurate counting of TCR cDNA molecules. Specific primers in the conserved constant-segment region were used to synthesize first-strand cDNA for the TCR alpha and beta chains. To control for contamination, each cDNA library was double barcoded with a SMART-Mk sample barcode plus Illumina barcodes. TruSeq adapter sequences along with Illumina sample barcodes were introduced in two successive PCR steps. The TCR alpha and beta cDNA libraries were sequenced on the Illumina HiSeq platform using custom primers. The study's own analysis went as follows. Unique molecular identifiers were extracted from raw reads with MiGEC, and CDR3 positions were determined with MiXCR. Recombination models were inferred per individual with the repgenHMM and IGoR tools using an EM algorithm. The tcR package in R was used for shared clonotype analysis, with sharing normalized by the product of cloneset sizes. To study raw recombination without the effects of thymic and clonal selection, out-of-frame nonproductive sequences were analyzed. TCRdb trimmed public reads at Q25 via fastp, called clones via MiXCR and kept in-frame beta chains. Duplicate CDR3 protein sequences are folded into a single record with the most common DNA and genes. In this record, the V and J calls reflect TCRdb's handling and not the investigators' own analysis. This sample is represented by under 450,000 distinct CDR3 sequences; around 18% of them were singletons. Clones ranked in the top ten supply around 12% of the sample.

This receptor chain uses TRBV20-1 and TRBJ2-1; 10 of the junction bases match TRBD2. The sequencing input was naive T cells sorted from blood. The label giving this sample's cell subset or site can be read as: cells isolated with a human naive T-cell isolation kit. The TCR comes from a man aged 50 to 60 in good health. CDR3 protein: CSARDPSGGGTYNEQFF. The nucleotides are TGCAGTGCTAGAGATCCGAGCGGGGGGGGAACCTACAATGAGCAGTTCTTC.